What follows are 26 T cell receptor beta chains derived from one specimen sequenced in a study of control samples from healthy donors and cancer patients. The repertoire was sequenced with immunoSEQ multiplex PCR; TCRdb's copy has only in-frame clones and lacks some. The table shows approximately 120,000 clones, with about 87% occurring only once. Material: blood. These receptors all come from a man aged 60 to 69 in good health.

This chain uses TRBV19 with TRBJ1-5; D is ambiguous. Looked up from germline, CDR1 is LNHDA and CDR2 is SQIVND (reference sequence). The CDR3 runs to 14 residues. V was pared by 5 bases and J by 4 bases, with 12 bases between. This chain's CDR3 is CASSVSVGNQPQHF. CDR3 bases: TGTGCCAGTAGTGTTTCAGTGGGGAATCAGCCCCAGCATTTT.

The rearrangement joins TRBV3-1 (or the pseudogene TRBV3-2) to TRBJ2-1; 9 bases map to TRBD2. Germline-derived CDR1 and CDR2 are LGHDT and YNNKEL (reference sequence). Germline trimming cut 1 base from V and 7 bases from J; bases unmatched to any gene: 8. This CDR3 has 16 residues. DNA of the CDR3: TGTGCCAGCAGCCAAGTCCTAGCGGGGCCTGGAAATGAGCAGTTCTTC. It encodes CASSQVLAGPGNEQFF.

The rearrangement joins TRBV5-3 to TRBJ1-1; no clear D. TRBV5-3 is an ORF, with its function uncertain. Trimming removed 0 bases at V and 4 bases at J, with 10 bases between. The CDR3 spans 14 residues. In DNA, the CDR3 is TGTGCCAGAAGCTTGGTACGCAGGTTCACTGAAGCTTTCTTT. Translation gives CARSLVRRFTEAFF.

This chain connects TRBV6-6 to TRBJ2-7, with D unclear. The germline V gene encodes CDR1 MNHNY and CDR2 SVGAGI (reference sequence). There are 13 residues in the CDR3. V lost 2 bases, J lost 2 bases, and 7 bases lay in between. The CDR3 loop reads CASSYARAYEQYF. The DNA for the CDR3 is TGTGCCAGCAGTTACGCTAGGGCCTACGAGCAGTACTTC.

The chain combines TRBV18 with TRBJ2-3; D perhaps matches TRBD1 (6 bases). V lost 2 bases, J lost 6 bases, and 9 bases lay in between. Per germline, CDR1 KGHSH and CDR2 LQKENI. The CDR3 runs to 13 residues. As DNA, the CDR3 is TGTGCCAGCTCACCAGGGGGCAGCGATACGCAGTATTTT. Protein product: CASSPGGSDTQYF.

The chain carries TRBV10-2 and TRBJ1-1; D is unclear. Trimming cost V 8 bases and J 1 base, with 11 bases left between them. Per the germline V gene, CDR1 is WSHSY and CDR2 is SAAADI. The CDR3 is 13 residues long. The CDR3, as DNA: TGCGCCAGCGGTCGTCAGCCGAACACTGAAGCTTTCTTT. Residues: CASGRQPNTEAFF.

The chain is built from TRBV4-3 and TRBJ2-4; 12 nucleotides line up with TRBD2. CDR3 length: 17 amino acids. V lost 6 bases, J lost 0 bases, and 6 bases stayed unmatched. Germline V CDR1 and CDR2: LGHNA, YSLEER. The CDR3 loop is CASSPGTSGLAKNIQYF. The CDR3 bases are TGCGCCAGCAGTCCCGGGACTAGCGGGCTAGCCAAAAACATTCAGTACTTC.

This chain connects TRBV12-5 to TRBJ1-2; 8 bases match TRBD1. There are 16 residues in the CDR3. The V gene end was trimmed by 7 bases and the J gene end by 0 bases; junction bases not matched to a gene: 10. Germline lookup yields CDR1 LGHNT and CDR2 FRNRAP. CDR3 loop: CASALGTGEANYGYTF. CDR3 nucleotides: TGTGCTAGTGCCTTAGGGACAGGCGAAGCTAACTATGGCTACACCTTC.

This clone occurred once. This chain uses TRBV18 with TRBJ2-7; 11 bases are shared with TRBD1. The CDR3 contains 15 residues. Germline loops: CDR1 KGHSH, CDR2 LQKENI. Trimming took 2 bases from V and 3 from J; bases not matched to a gene: 3. CDR3 sequence reads: CASSPGQGASYEQYF. The DNA for the CDR3 is TGTGCCAGCTCACCAGGACAGGGGGCGAGCTACGAGCAGTACTTC.

The chain recombines TRBV9 with TRBJ2-2; 7 nucleotides line up with TRBD1. This CDR3 has 15 residues. The J segment lost 5 bases and the V segment lost 1 base, leaving 5 bases of the junction unmatched. The germline CDR1 and CDR2 sequences are SGDLS and YYNGEE. The CDR3 DNA reads TGTGCCAGCAGCGTAAGTGACAGGGCTACCGGGGAGCTGTTTTTT. It translates to CASSVSDRATGELFF.

The CDR3 protein is CASKTGTVGNQPQHF. The CDR3 DNA is TGTGCCAGTAAGACAGGGACGGTTGGCAATCAGCCCCAGCATTTT. The J gene is TRBJ1-5, the V gene TRBV19; 7 nucleotides match TRBD1. Germline CDR1 LNHDA, CDR2 SQIVND (reference sequence). The CDR3 extends over 15 amino acids. The V and J ends lost 7 bases and 2 bases, in that order; junction bases with no gene match: 8.

The chain couples TRBV18 to TRBJ1-2; D is undetermined. Germline V lookup: CDR1 KGHSH, CDR2 LQKENI. CDR3 length: 13 amino acids. Trimming pared 3 bases from V and 8 bases from J, leaving 13 bases between. Here the CDR3 DNA reads TGTGCCAGCTCACCGGCGGGGTTAGGAGGCTACACCTTC. It is translated as CASSPAGLGGYTF. Full variable domain (outside the CDR3, taken from reference TRBV18 and TRBJ1-2): NAGVMQNPRHLVRRRGQEARLRCSPMKGHSHVYWYRQLPEEGLKFMVYLQKENIIDESGMPKERFSAEFPKEGPSILRIQQVVRGDSAAYFCASSPAGLGGYTFGSGTRLTVV.

The J gene is TRBJ1-5, the V gene TRBV19, with D perhaps TRBD1 (6 bases). Trimming removed 7 bases at V and 7 bases at J, with 14 bases between. This CDR3 contains 13 residues. Germline assignment: CDR1 LNHDA and CDR2 SQIVND (reference sequence). The DNA of the CDR3 is TGTGCCAGTACCTTGGGGGGGACACAGCCCCAGCATTTT. The encoded protein is CASTLGGTQPQHF.

The chain joins TRBV2 to TRBJ1-2; TRBD1 matches at 8 bases. CDR1 is SNHLY, CDR2 FYNNEI, per germline. The CDR3 spans 14 residues. V was clipped by 5 bases and J by 2 bases; unmatched bases: 4. The CDR3 spells CASSYGQGNYGYTF. The CDR3 DNA sequence: TGTGCCAGCAGTTACGGACAGGGAAACTATGGCTACACCTTC.

V and J are TRBV28 and TRBJ1-2; 10 bases are shared with TRBD1. Germline V gene data show CDR1 as MDHEN and CDR2 as SYDVKM. V gave up 4 bases and J gave up 2 bases; unmatched junction bases: 16. The CDR3 has 19 amino acids. The CDR3 sequence: CASSSPSPGQGSSNYGYTF. The CDR3 DNA reads TGTGCCAGCAGTTCACCCTCCCCGGGACAGGGGTCCTCGAACTATGGCTACACCTTC.

The chain joins TRBV21-1 to TRBJ2-3; the table names TRBD2, a call not compared with the DNA. TRBV21-1 is deemed a pseudogene. This CDR3 spans 15 amino acids. The CDR3 region has the DNA TGTGCCAGCAGCCCGGGGGGGGGAATCACAGATACGCAGTATTTT. This encodes CASSPGGGITDTQYF.

Only one count was recorded for this clone. In nucleotides, the CDR3 is TGTGCCTGGAGTTTCGGTATTTCTGAAGCTTTCTTT. As protein: CAWSFGISEAFF. This chain joins TRBV30 and TRBJ1-1; D remains unclear. V lost 2 bases to trimming and J lost 6 bases, with 10 bases between them. The CDR3 is made up of 12 amino acids. In germline, CDR1 is GTSNPN, CDR2 SVGIG (reference sequence).

There are a few counts of this clone. The chain combines TRBV6-6 with TRBJ1-2; D possibly corresponds to TRBD1 (5 bases). The germline V and J ends were trimmed by 1 base and 3 bases, with 12 bases remaining between them. The CDR3 length is 15 residues. From germline, CDR1 is MNHNY and CDR2 SVGAGI (reference sequence). The DNA for the CDR3 is TGTGCCAGCAGTTACTTTGGGGGATCCGACTATGGCTACACCTTC. It yields the protein CASSYFGGSDYGYTF.

This clone occurred once. The CDR3 loop is CASSLNSDNSPLHF. Here the CDR3 DNA reads TGTGCCAGCAGCCTAAATTCCGATAATTCACCCCTCCACTTT. The J gene is TRBJ1-6, the V gene TRBV7-8; D unclear. Looked up from germline, CDR1 is SGHVS and CDR2 is FQNEAQ. This CDR3 has 14 amino acids. The ends were cut back, 5 bases at V and 5 bases at J, with 10 bases in the middle.

The rearrangement uses TRBV15 and TRBJ1-3, with D maybe TRBD1 (5 bases). Per the germline V gene, CDR1 is LNHNV and CDR2 is YYDKDF (reference sequence). The CDR3 loop spans 18 amino acids. V was trimmed by 0 bases and J by 0 bases, leaving 15 bases between them. DNA of the CDR3: TGTGCCACCAGCAGAGACCCCGGGACGGGGAGCTCTGGAAACACCATATATTTT. It specifies CATSRDPGTGSSGNTIYF.

J is TRBJ1-1 and V is TRBV24-1; no clear D gene. V shed 9 bases and J shed 8 bases, with 18 bases lying between them. Germline V gene data show CDR1 as KGHDR and CDR2 as SFDVKD. The CDR3 contains 13 residues. CDR3 sequence (DNA): TGTGCCACCTTCGTTACCCCCGGAACAGAAGCTTTCTTT. It is translated as CATFVTPGTEAFF.

The CDR3 DNA reads TGTGCCAGCAGCTTAGCGGGGACAGGGGGGGCCTATGAGCAGTTCTTC. Protein sequence: CASSLAGTGGAYEQFF. V usage is TRBV7-2 and J usage is TRBJ2-1, with 11 bases identical to TRBD1. Unmatched junction bases numbered 6, after V lost 0 bases and J lost 8 bases. The germline gives CDR1 SGHTA, CDR2 FQGNSA. The CDR3 sequence is 16 residues long.

This clone has more than one count but fewer than ten. The CDR3 protein is CAWNQGSYNSPLHF. The CDR3 nucleotides are TGTGCCTGGAATCAGGGCTCCTATAATTCACCCCTCCACTTT. This chain joins TRBV30 and TRBJ1-6, with D possibly TRBD1 on 5 matching bases. CDR3 size: 14 residues. From germline, CDR1 is GTSNPN and CDR2 SVGIG (reference sequence). V dropped 4 bases and J dropped 0 bases, with 7 bases sitting between them.

The chain joins TRBV6-2 or TRBV6-3 to TRBJ2-7; TRBD2 aligns across 7 bases. V gave up 2 bases and J gave up 4 bases; unmatched junction bases: 2. CDR1 is MNHEY and CDR2 is SVGEGT in the germline V gene. The CDR3 length is 13 residues. The CDR3 DNA sequence: TGTGCCAGCAGTTACAGGGAGGGTTACGAGCAGTACTTC. Translation gives CASSYREGYEQYF.

V is TRBV6-5 and J is TRBJ2-6; D is unresolved. V was shortened by 6 bases and J by 1 base, with 4 bases between the two germline ends. There are 13 residues in the CDR3. Looked up from germline, CDR1 is MNHEY and CDR2 is SVGAGI. CDR3 loop: CASSRSGANVLTF. DNA of the CDR3: TGTGCCAGCAGCAGGTCTGGGGCCAACGTCCTGACTTTC.

Details on this clone: Other DNA sequences in this sample translate to the same CDR3. V gene TRBV6-1 combines with J gene TRBJ2-2, with D possibly matching TRBD2 (6 bases). Per the germline V gene, CDR1 is MNHNS and CDR2 is SASEGT. Deletions cut 0 bases from V and 8 bases from J, with 7 bases between. CDR3 size: 13 residues. CDR3 in DNA: TGTGCCAGCAGTGAAGCAGGGAGGGGGGAGCTGTTTTTT. Amino acids: CASSEAGRGELFF.